Sequencing of this TCR beta chain was carried out in a study of early T cells in non-severe SARS-CoV-2 infection (dated by TCRdb to the early 2020s). Regarding the research as a whole: Because TCR sequencing relied on bulk RNA taken from unsorted whole blood, pairing of alpha and beta chains was not possible.

Paper-wide results and their limitations: Matching against VDJdb was skewed toward anti-spike CD8 responses, likely underestimated virus-specific expansions, and missed private and CD4 specificities.

The CDR3 sequence holds 16 residues, the cysteine and phenylalanine included. Of all the DNA, just the CDR3 is kept, 48 bases in frame from base 1. After removal of 2 bases from V and 1 base from J, the junction retains 5 bases not matched to a gene. Taken from the germline V gene, the CDR1 and CDR2 loops are KGHSH and LQKENI. Turning to this clonotype: Its target antigen remains unknown. One base away there is no much larger clone; base qualities are not given.

Receptor libraries were prepared by 5' RACE. Sequencing was performed on a NextSeq 500. The TCR library protocol attached unique molecular identifiers to individual cDNA molecules to correct for sequencing error and PCR bias. Sequencing covered both TCR alpha and beta chains, and within each sample the abundances of alpha and beta sequences were tightly co-correlated. The original pipeline was this. V gene, J gene and CDR3 annotation of TCR sequences was performed with Decombinator V4. TCRs were defined as expanded if a significant change between any two time points was detected under a Poisson model with p below 0.0001. TCR abundances were normalised to the total number of TCRs sequenced per sample and expressed as counts per million. TRAV1-2 paired with TRAJ12, TRAJ20 or TRAJ33 defined MAIT TCRs, while TRAV10 paired with TRAJ18 defined iNKT TCRs. VDJdb, accessed 1 November 2021, was searched for CMV, EBV and SARS-CoV-2 annotated TCRs, excluding TCRs annotated for multiple antigens. TCRdb trimmed public reads at Q25 via fastp, called clones via MiXCR and kept in-frame beta chains. When rows share a CDR3 protein, they turn into one entry using the most common DNA and genes. The V and J calls reflect TCRdb's pipeline rather than the authors' work. The sample data list roughly 46,000 distinct CDR3 sequences, and around 7% of these were observed just once. Of the sample, 4.7% falls within the top ten clones.

The study was a case-control design nested within a healthcare worker cohort in London, UK, with weekly nasopharyngeal swab PCR tests and blood sampling. Healthcare workers were recruited between 23 and 31 March 2020, during the week of the UK lockdown, and were followed weekly for up to roughly 15 weeks. This clonotype was sampled from an adult who was a healthcare worker with PCR-confirmed SARS-CoV-2 infection or an uninfected control (not recorded which). This chain is built from TRBV18 and TRBJ2-7; the central 10 bases match TRBD2. Sequenced: whole blood. The CDR3 amino acid sequence is: CASSPNLAGASYEQYF. The bases are TGTGCCAGCTCACCAAACCTAGCGGGGGCATCCTACGAGCAGTACTTC.